A single sample gave rise to the 29 T cell receptor beta chains below, sequenced in a study of blood T cell repertoires in COVID-19. The data were produced by immunoSEQ multiplex PCR, yet TCRdb's version contains in-frame clones alone and is incomplete. The data contain roughly 200,000 clones, about 83% of them singletons. The sequenced material came from peripheral blood. All receptors derive from a human donor in a cohort sampled during active COVID-19.

The chain is built from TRBV12-3 or TRBV12-4 and TRBJ1-2, with 8 bases fitting TRBD1. V shed 5 bases, J shed 6 bases, and the junction held 5 bases outside the gene matches. The CDR3 has 13 residues. Here the CDR3 DNA reads TGTGCCAGCAGTACCGGGGACAGGCATGGCTACACCTTC. Translated, it gives CASSTGDRHGYTF.

The V call is TRBV5-4, the J call TRBJ2-3; D uncertain. The ends were cut back, 4 bases at V and 2 bases at J, with 14 bases in the middle. The germline V gene encodes CDR1 SGHNT and CDR2 YYREEE (reference sequence). The CDR3 length is 15 residues. CDR3 sequence reads: CASSPFTTSTDTQYF. In DNA, the CDR3 is TGTGCCAGCAGCCCTTTCACTACTTCCACAGATACGCAGTATTTT.

In its sample, this clone was seen once. The rearrangement uses TRBV12-3 or TRBV12-4 and TRBJ1-2; 7 bases are shared with TRBD1. CDR3 length: 13 amino acids. The ends lost 4 bases at V and 4 bases at J; junction bases unmatched: 3. The CDR3 nucleotides read TGTGCCAGCAGTTACAGGGGCCCCTATGGCTACACCTTC. Translated: CASSYRGPYGYTF.

The CDR3 nucleotides are TGTGCCAGCAGTTTGATGTCCGGACAGGGTACATCCTACGAGCAGTACTTC. Amino acid sequence: CASSLMSGQGTSYEQYF. The chain has TRBV27 and TRBJ2-7, with TRBD1 matching over 8 bases. In germline, CDR1 is MNHEY, CDR2 SMNVEV (reference sequence). The CDR3 contains 17 residues. Trimming cost V 3 bases and J 1 base; bases outside gene matches: 11.

This clone was recorded only once. The chain is built from TRBV4-1 and TRBJ1-2; D is perhaps TRBD1 (5 bases). The germline CDR1 and CDR2 sequences are MGHRA and YSYEKL. The CDR3 is 18 residues long. V was pared by 4 bases and J by 3 bases, with 24 bases between. DNA of the CDR3: TGCGCCAGCAGCCTAAGTCTGGGGGGAACGGCTTCCTACTATGGCTACACCTTC. This codes for CASSLSLGGTASYYGYTF.

The chain combines TRBV3-1 (or the pseudogene TRBV3-2) with TRBJ2-7, with 8 bases aligning to TRBD2. CDR1 LGHDT and CDR2 YNNKEL come from the germline V gene (reference sequence). J was trimmed by 7 bases and V by 5 bases; bases with no gene match: 16. The CDR3 spans 16 residues. Here the CDR3 reads CASSKGRTSGDREQYF. The CDR3 coding sequence is TGTGCCAGCAGCAAGGGGAGAACTAGCGGAGACCGGGAGCAGTACTTC.

The J gene is TRBJ1-2, the V gene TRBV6-5; 10 bases match TRBD1. This CDR3 is 12 amino acids long. Germline V gives CDR1 MNHEY, CDR2 SVGAGI. With 6 bases clipped from V and 13 bases from J, the junction kept 8 bases outside the gene matches. The CDR3, as DNA: TGTGCCAGCAGCCCCGGGACAGGGGCATCCACCTTC. This gives the protein CASSPGTGASTF.

This clone has just one count. The chain couples TRBV3-1 (or the pseudogene TRBV3-2) to TRBJ1-5; D gene uncertain. The ends were cut back, 3 bases at V and 0 bases at J, with 6 bases in the middle. CDR3 size: 14 residues. The germline gives CDR1 LGHDT, CDR2 YNNKEL (reference sequence). The CDR3, as DNA: TGTGCCAGCAGCCAGGGCTTTAGCAATCAGCCCCAGCATTTT. As protein: CASSQGFSNQPQHF.

The CDR3 loop reads CASSQGALGPRYGYTF. CDR3 in DNA: TGTGCCAGCAGCCAAGGAGCGTTGGGGCCGAGGTATGGCTACACCTTC. The gene calls are TRBV3-1 (or the pseudogene TRBV3-2) and TRBJ1-2; possibly TRBD1 for D (5 bases). The CDR3 extends over 16 amino acids. CDR1 is LGHDT, CDR2 YNNKEL, per germline (reference sequence). Between the trimmed V and J ends, which lost 1 base and 5 bases, there was a span of 17 bases.

The J gene is TRBJ2-1, the V gene TRBV27; D gene ambiguous. In germline, CDR1 is MNHEY, CDR2 SMNVEV (reference sequence). The V end was cut by 4 bases, the J end by 7 bases, with 14 bases between. The CDR3 totals 14 residues. In nucleotides, the CDR3 is TGTGCCAGCAGTTCAGGCCTAACAAGGAATGAGCAGTTCTTC. This encodes CASSSGLTRNEQFF.

This chain joins TRBV18 and TRBJ2-4; D is undetermined. The V and J ends lost 6 bases and 4 bases respectively, with 10 bases between them. Germline CDR1 KGHSH, CDR2 LQKENI. This CDR3 spans 13 amino acids. The CDR3: CASSSSEKNIQYF. CDR3 coding DNA: TGTGCCAGCTCGTCGTCCGAGAAAAACATTCAGTACTTC.

The CDR3 DNA follows: TGTGCCAGCAGCCTCGGGGGAGGGACGGTGAACACTGAAGCTTTCTTT. It is translated as CASSLGGGTVNTEAFF. The J gene is TRBJ1-1, the V gene TRBV5-4, with D perhaps TRBD1 (5 bases). The V gene's germline CDR1 is SGHNT and CDR2 YYREEE (reference sequence). The CDR3 loop spans 16 amino acids. Deletions cut 4 bases from V and 0 bases from J, with 16 bases between.

The chain is built from TRBV19 and TRBJ2-7; 8 bases agree with TRBD1. V was clipped by 6 bases and J by 5 bases; unmatched bases: 6. This CDR3 has 13 residues. Germline V gene sequence: CDR1 LNHDA, CDR2 SQIVND (reference sequence). The CDR3 protein is CASSQGAGNEQYF. CDR3 DNA: TGTGCCAGTAGCCAGGGGGCGGGGAACGAGCAGTACTTC.

The chain joins TRBV19 to TRBJ2-1, with a tentative D call TRBD2 (6 bases). CDR1 is LNHDA, CDR2 SQIVND, per germline (reference sequence). Trimming removed 3 bases from V and 4 bases from J, with 13 bases in between. The CDR3 contains 15 residues. Here the CDR3 DNA reads TGTGCCAGTAGTATTCCGGGGGTGGTATACAATGAGCAGTTCTTC. Residues: CASSIPGVVYNEQFF.

This sequence joins TRBV11-3 and TRBJ1-2; D unresolved. The V and J ends lost 4 bases and 7 bases respectively, with 10 bases between them. Germline CDR1 and CDR2: SGHNT and YENEEA. CDR3 length: 12 residues. The CDR3 protein is CASSSGESGYTF. The CDR3 DNA sequence: TGTGCCAGCAGCTCCGGGGAGTCTGGCTACACCTTC. The full variable domain, completed using reference TRBV11-3 and TRBJ1-2, is EAGVVQSPRYKIIEKKQPVAFWCNPISGHNTLYWYLQNLGQGPELLIRYENEEAVDDSQLPKDRFSAERLKGVDSTLKIQPAELGDSAVYLCASSSGESGYTFGSGTRLTVV.

The genes are TRBV6-2 or TRBV6-3 and TRBJ2-7, with TRBD1 matching over 7 bases. Trimming took 3 bases from V and 1 from J; bases not matched to a gene: 9. The CDR3 has 16 amino acids. Germline V lookup: CDR1 MNHEY, CDR2 SVGEGT. The CDR3 sequence: CASSYGSTGLSYEQYF. The CDR3 nucleotides read TGTGCCAGCAGTTATGGTTCGACAGGGTTGTCCTACGAGCAGTACTTC.

The chain uses TRBV6-6 and TRBJ1-3, with a tentative D call TRBD1 (6 bases). The germline V gene has CDR1 MNHNY and CDR2 SVGAGI (reference sequence). There are 15 residues in the CDR3. The V gene lost 5 bases and the J gene lost 0 bases, with 11 bases spanning the gap. CDR3 DNA sequence: TGTGCCAGCAGTCCGGACAGCAACTCTGGAAACACCATATATTTT. It is translated as CASSPDSNSGNTIYF.

The rearrangement joins TRBV4-1 to TRBJ2-1; perhaps TRBD2 as D (6 bases). Trimming stripped 0 bases from V and 3 bases from J, with 12 bases between. The CDR3 has 16 amino acids. Looked up from germline, CDR1 is MGHRA and CDR2 is YSYEKL. CDR3 nucleotides: TGCGCCAGCAGCCAAGAGCTAGCGAACCGCTACAATGAGCAGTTCTTC. Its translation: CASSQELANRYNEQFF.

The V gene is TRBV28, the J gene TRBJ2-7; weak D call: TRBD2 (6 bases). V shed 3 bases and J shed 3 bases, with 6 bases lying between them. This CDR3 has 12 amino acids. Germline V gene data show CDR1 as MDHEN and CDR2 as SYDVKM. The CDR3: CASSLRDYEQYF. DNA of the CDR3: TGTGCCAGCAGTTTGCGGGACTACGAGCAGTACTTC.

The chain is built from TRBV4-2 and TRBJ1-1; D not certain. Germline CDR1 LGHNA, CDR2 YNFKEQ. V was trimmed by 2 bases and J by 6 bases, leaving 10 bases between them. The CDR3 runs 13 residues. In DNA, the CDR3 is TGTGCCAGCAGCCAAATGGAGGCACCTGAAGCTTTCTTT. Encoded protein: CASSQMEAPEAFF.

The chain employs TRBV12-3 or TRBV12-4 and TRBJ1-2, with D possibly matching TRBD1 (6 bases). The V end lost 5 bases, the J end lost 4 bases, and 11 bases lay between the germline ends. There are 13 residues in the CDR3. DNA of the CDR3: TGTGCCAGCAGTGAACAGGGTAGCTATGGCTACACCTTC. Protein: CASSEQGSYGYTF.

CDR3 region: CASSPRGEVYQPQHF. DNA of the CDR3: TGTGCCAGCTCACCACGGGGGGAAGTATACCAGCCCCAGCATTTT. The chain employs TRBV18 and TRBJ1-5; D perhaps matches TRBD1 (5 bases). This CDR3 is built from 15 residues. Germline CDR1 reads KGHSH; CDR2 reads LQKENI. The V gene lost 1 base and the J gene lost 7 bases, with 14 bases spanning the gap. Complete variable domain (other parts from reference TRBV18 and TRBJ1-5): NAGVMQNPRHLVRRRGQEARLRCSPMKGHSHVYWYRQLPEEGLKFMVYLQKENIIDESGMPKERFSAEFPKEGPSILRIQQVVRGDSAAYFCASSPRGEVYQPQHFGDGTRLSIL.

The chain joins TRBV7-8 to TRBJ1-2, with D possibly matching TRBD1 (6 bases). Trimming removed 4 bases from V and 8 bases from J, with 26 bases in between. In germline, CDR1 is SGHVS, CDR2 FQNEAQ. CDR3 length: 17 amino acids. The CDR3 nucleotides are TGTGCCAGCAGCTCTTCGGTGGGGAGTGGGGGCCCTTACGGCTACACCTTC. As protein: CASSSSVGSGGPYGYTF.

The CDR3 sequence is CASSSRDRGYEQYF. DNA of the CDR3: TGTGCCAGCAGCTCCCGGGACAGGGGGTACGAGCAGTACTTC. The chain employs TRBV5-4 and TRBJ2-7, with 11 bases identical to TRBD1. This CDR3 region has 14 residues. The germline V gene has CDR1 SGHNT and CDR2 YYREEE (reference sequence). V lost 3 bases and J lost 4; bases outside the gene matches: 3.

V usage is TRBV11-2 and J usage is TRBJ2-7, with D perhaps matching TRBD2 (7 bases). Trimming took 5 bases from V and 4 from J, leaving 21 bases between them. Germline V gene sequence: CDR1 SGHAT, CDR2 FQNNGV. CDR3 length: 16 amino acids. The CDR3 DNA follows: TGTGCCAGCAGCCCTGGCGGGGGAGGGGGGTGGTACGAGCAGTACTTC. Its protein is CASSPGGGGGWYEQYF.

The chain joins TRBV28 to TRBJ1-2, with D possibly being TRBD1 (5 bases). Trimming shortened V by 1 base and J by 7 bases, and 13 bases separated the two germline ends. Germline V gives CDR1 MDHEN, CDR2 SYDVKM. The CDR3 consists of 14 residues. This chain's CDR3 is CASSLFGGRSGYTF. The CDR3 region has the DNA TGTGCCAGCAGTTTATTCGGGGGGAGGAGTGGCTACACCTTC.

The chain couples TRBV7-2 to TRBJ1-1; TRBD1 agrees at 9 bases. This CDR3 contains 12 residues. J gave up 9 bases and V 5 bases, and 4 bases lay outside the gene matches. Germline V lookup: CDR1 SGHTA, CDR2 FQGNSA. CDR3 nucleotides: TGTGCCAGCAGCGTGGACAGGGGTCAAGCTTTCTTT. Protein: CASSVDRGQAFF.

In its sample, this clone was seen many times. The chain carries TRBV19 and TRBJ2-1; D remains unclear. The V end lost 1 base, the J end lost 2 bases, and 12 bases lay between the germline ends. CDR3 length: 16 amino acids. Germline loops: CDR1 LNHDA, CDR2 SQIVND (reference sequence). CDR3 sequence (DNA): TGTGCCAGTAGTATAGGCGGAGCACCTACCTACAATGAGCAGTTCTTC. Residues: CASSIGGAPTYNEQFF.

V and J are TRBV18 and TRBJ2-5; 9 bases fit TRBD2. The CDR3 length is 14 residues. The germline gives CDR1 KGHSH, CDR2 LQKENI. The V and J ends lost 2 bases and 5 bases, in that order; junction bases with no gene match: 3. The CDR3 nucleotides are TGTGCCAGCTCACCATTGACTAGCGGTGAGACCCAGTACTTC. Protein product: CASSPLTSGETQYF.